These 7 T cell receptor beta chains were sequenced from one sample in a study of blood T cell repertoires in COVID-19. The protocol was immunoSEQ multiplex PCR, while the TCRdb copy is restricted to in-frame clones and leaves out a portion. Counted here are 200,000 or so clones, approximately 82% occurring once; the ten biggest clones make up about 6.9%. The specimen sequenced was peripheral blood. The receptors originated from a human donor with acute or convalescent COVID-19. The donor label of this sample is uncertain.

The gene calls are TRBV7-9 and TRBJ1-4; D may be TRBD1 (5 bases). CDR1 is SEHNR and CDR2 is FQNEAQ in the germline V gene (reference sequence). V shed 6 bases and J shed 2 bases, with 10 bases lying between them. This CDR3 is 14 amino acids long. As DNA, the CDR3 is TGTGCCAGCAGACAGACAGCCACTAATGAAAAACTGTTTTTT. Amino acid sequence: CASRQTATNEKLFF.

Comment on this clone: A junction end diverges from the germline sequence, so it may reflect a read error. The chain employs TRBV5-1 and TRBJ2-3; 8 positions agree with TRBD2. Per germline, CDR1 SGHRS and CDR2 YFSETQ. This CDR3 contains 15 residues. In DNA form, the CDR3 reads TGCGCCAGCAGCTTAGCGGGAGACGCCACACATACGCAGTATTTT. This codes for CASSLAGDATHTQYF.

This clone was detected only a few times. V usage is TRBV29-1 and J usage is TRBJ2-1; D unclear. CDR1 is SQVTM, CDR2 ANQGSEA, per germline. The CDR3 totals 13 residues. V gave up 7 bases and J gave up 0 bases, with 10 bases separating them. The CDR3 spells CSARTGSYNEQFF. The CDR3 region has the DNA TGCAGCGCCCGAACGGGCTCCTACAATGAGCAGTTCTTC.

This clone showed up just once. The rearrangement joins TRBV5-5 to TRBJ1-5; D uncertain. The germline V and J ends were trimmed by 0 bases and 6 bases, with 10 bases remaining between them. Looked up from germline, CDR1 is SGHKS and CDR2 is YYEKEE (reference sequence). The CDR3 totals 14 residues. The chain's CDR3 is CASSLVSGVQPQHF. DNA for the CDR3: TGTGCCAGCAGCTTGGTTTCGGGAGTTCAGCCCCAGCATTTT. Full variable domain (outside the CDR3, taken from reference TRBV5-5 and TRBJ1-5): DAGVTQSPTHLIKTRGQQVTLRCSPISGHKSVSWYQQVLGQGPQFIFQYYEKEERGRGNFPDRFSARQFPNYSSELNVNALLLGDSALYLCASSLVSGVQPQHFGDGTRLSIL.

The CDR3 spells CAWSRGTGGAYEQYF. The CDR3 DNA reads as TGTGCCTGGAGCAGAGGGACAGGGGGCGCGTACGAGCAGTACTTC. J is TRBJ2-7 and V is TRBV30; 12 bases fit TRBD1. This CDR3 has 15 amino acids. The V gene end was trimmed by 3 bases and the J gene end by 4 bases; junction bases not matched to a gene: 7. Germline V lookup: CDR1 GTSNPN, CDR2 SVGIG (reference sequence).

The chain uses TRBV4-3 and TRBJ2-2; D is undetermined. Trimming took off 3 bases at V and 4 bases at J, with 6 bases between the two ends. Per the germline V gene, CDR1 is LGHNA and CDR2 is YSLEER. The CDR3 is 13 residues long. CDR3 sequence: CASSQLLTGELFF. The CDR3 nucleotides read TGCGCCAGCAGCCAGCTACTCACCGGGGAGCTGTTTTTT.

V usage is TRBV5-1 and J usage is TRBJ2-5, with TRBD1 identical over 8 bases. The CDR3 sequence is 14 residues long. The trim removed 4 bases at V and 5 bases at J, leaving 7 bases unmatched. CDR1 and CDR2 from the germline V gene are SGHRS and YFSETQ. The CDR3 reads CASSIQGGLETQYF. CDR3 nucleotide sequence: TGCGCCAGCAGCATACAGGGGGGTCTTGAGACCCAGTACTTC.